This TCR beta chain derives from a study of OX40 agonist ivuxolimab in advanced cancers. In the study overall: Participants averaged roughly 57 years of age (range about 23 to 80) and were around 85% male. Three patients had partial responses: one hepatocellular carcinoma, two cutaneous melanoma.

Blood sampling took place at baseline, cycle 4 day 1, and cycle 7 day 1. Only in-frame clones appear in the TCRdb table, and some are missing; sequencing was by immunoSEQ multiplex PCR. The profile shows approximately 50,000 clones, around 85% of them singletons. Source: CD4+ or CD8+ T cells sorted from blood, taken in a trial of the OX40 agonist ivuxolimab. This sequence was found in an adult with an advanced solid tumor such as melanoma, head and neck, liver or kidney cancer.

CDR3 residues: CASSFATGIGGTEAFF. For the CDR3, the DNA is TGTGCCAGCAGCTTCGCGACAGGGATCGGCGGCACTGAAGCTTTCTTT. V and J are TRBV5-5 and TRBJ1-1; 7 bases align to TRBD1. Looked up from germline, CDR1 is SGHKS and CDR2 is YYEKEE (reference sequence). The CDR3 totals 16 residues. The trim removed 2 bases at V and 4 bases at J, leaving 11 bases unmatched.